The rows below give T cell receptor beta chains drawn from one sample of a study of hypomethylating agent response in myelodysplastic syndrome. Profiling relied on immunoSEQ multiplex PCR, and the TCRdb table lists in-frame clones only, not all of them. The table has under 5,500 clones, 70% to 90% seen once. Material: bone marrow, obtained before or after starting hypomethylating agent treatment for myelodysplastic syndrome (not recorded which). The receptors here all came from a human donor with myelodysplastic syndrome. CDR3s include the opening cysteine and the closing phenylalanine or tryptophan. The order of the fields is J gene, D gene, V gene, clone size, CDR3 protein, CDR3 DNA. D genes are given only for firm matches. Clone sizes are given selectively: once, few, many, or a class where the clone is expanded.

TRBJ2-7,NA,TRBV5-5,NA,CASSLGGAVPYEQYF,TGTGCCAGCAGCTTGGGCGGGGCGGTTCCCTACGAGCAGTACTTC
TRBJ1-2,NA,TRBV7-8,NA,CASSLSSVQVNYGYTF,TGTGCCAGCAGCTTATCGTCCGTACAGGTTAACTATGGCTACACCTTC
TRBJ2-2,TRBD1,TRBV5-4,NA,CASRAQRGQNTGELFF,TGTGCCAGCAGGGCGCAAAGGGGGCAGAACACCGGGGAGCTGTTTTTT
TRBJ2-3,NA,TRBV5-1,NA,CASSLLQATDTQYF,TGCGCCAGCAGCTTGTTACAGGCGACAGATACGCAGTATTTT
TRBJ1-1,NA,TRBV6-6,NA,CASRSPTGSTEAFF,TGTGCCAGCAGAAGCCCCACAGGGAGCACTGAAGCTTTCTTT
TRBJ2-7,TRBD1,TRBV2,NA,CASRDRSYEQYF,TGTGCCAGCAGGGACAGGAGTTACGAGCAGTACTTC
TRBJ1-6,NA,TRBV2,NA,CASSEKWQGSSYNSPLHF,TGTGCCAGCAGTGAAAAGTGGCAGGGAAGCTCCTATAATTCACCCCTCCACTTT
TRBJ2-2,TRBD1,TRBV4-3,NA,CASSPSGTGTGELFF,TGCGCCAGCAGCCCCAGTGGGACAGGGACCGGGGAGCTGTTTTTT
TRBJ2-1,NA,TRBV9,NA,CASSVVESSYNEQFF,TGTGCCAGCAGCGTAGTAGAGAGCTCCTACAATGAGCAGTTCTTC
TRBJ2-4,NA,TRBV4-1,NA,CASSPDSLAKNIQYF,TGCGCCAGCAGCCCTGACAGCTTAGCCAAAAACATTCAGTACTTC
TRBJ2-2,NA,TRBV2,NA,CASSLKRTGGTGELFF,TGTGCCAGCAGCCTTAAGCGGACAGGAGGGACCGGGGAGCTGTTTTTT
TRBJ1-2,TRBD1,TRBV18,NA,CASSPSGQGDYGYTF,TGTGCCAGCTCACCATCCGGACAGGGTGACTATGGCTACACCTTC
TRBJ2-5,NA,TRBV11-2,NA,CASMSIRGRGTQYF,TGTGCCAGCATGAGTATTCGGGGCCGAGGGACCCAGTACTTC
TRBJ1-5,NA,TRBV11-2,NA,CASSTLGQPQHF,TGTGCCAGCAGCACATTAGGTCAGCCCCAGCATTTT
TRBJ1-1,TRBD1,TRBV7-8,NA,CASSLEGQGNTEAFF,TGTGCCAGCAGCTTAGAGGGACAGGGGAACACTGAAGCTTTCTTT
TRBJ2-7,TRBD1,TRBV4-2,NA,CASSQDRIKILGQDYEQYF,TGTGCCAGCAGCCAAGATCGTATTAAAATTCTTGGACAGGACTACGAGCAGTACTTC
TRBJ2-7,NA,TRBV11-2,NA,CANSDVGGEQYF,TGTGCCAACTCCGATGTTGGGGGAGAGCAGTACTTC
TRBJ2-7,NA,TRBV7-2,few,CASSPLDRTYEQYF,TGTGCCAGCAGCCCCTTGGACAGAACCTACGAGCAGTACTTC
TRBJ1-5,NA,TRBV2,NA,CASSETAFGPQHF,TGTGCCAGCAGTGAGACAGCCTTTGGGCCCCAGCATTTT
TRBJ2-7,TRBD1,TRBV4-1,NA,CASSQDWGQGAGEQYF,TGCGCCAGCAGCCAAGATTGGGGACAGGGGGCGGGCGAGCAGTACTTC
TRBJ1-5,NA,TRBV19,NA,CASRGQMNQPQHF,TGTGCCAGTAGGGGGCAGATGAATCAGCCCCAGCATTTT
TRBJ2-7,TRBD1,TRBV2,NA,CASSAGRRQGAYEQYF,TGTGCCAGCAGTGCCGGAAGGAGACAGGGGGCCTACGAGCAGTACTTC
TRBJ2-2,NA,TRBV7-6,NA,CASSLRGRVNTGELFF,TGTGCCAGCAGCTTAAGGGGGAGGGTGAACACCGGGGAGCTGTTTTTT
TRBJ2-1,NA,TRBV14,NA,CASSQVHSYNEQFF,TGTGCCAGCAGCCAAGTCCATTCATACAATGAGCAGTTCTTC
TRBJ2-7,NA,TRBV5-1,NA,CASSLGAGYSYEQYF,TGCGCCAGCAGCTTGGGGGCAGGATATAGCTACGAGCAGTACTTC
TRBJ2-5,NA,TRBV5-6,NA,CASSRGWETQYF,TGTGCCAGCAGCCGGGGGTGGGAGACCCAGTACTTC
TRBJ2-7,TRBD1,TRBV2,once,CASSEWTGSYEQYF,TGTGCCAGCAGTGAATGGACAGGGTCCTACGAGCAGTACTTC
TRBJ1-2,NA,TRBV11-3,NA,CASSSRQDYGYTF,TGTGCCAGCAGCTCAAGACAGGACTATGGCTACACCTTC
TRBJ2-1,NA,TRBV10-3,NA,CAISETYNEQFF,TGTGCCATCAGTGAGACTTACAATGAGCAGTTCTTC
TRBJ2-3,NA,TRBV14,NA,CASSQYGPVSTDTQYF,TGTGCCAGCAGCCAATACGGACCGGTGAGCACAGATACGCAGTATTTT
TRBJ2-5,NA,TRBV5-1,NA,CASSFGQIQETQYF,TGCGCCAGCAGCTTCGGGCAGATCCAAGAGACCCAGTACTTC
TRBJ2-7,NA,TRBV9,few,CASSETPSYEQYF,TGTGCCAGCAGCGAGACGCCCTCCTACGAGCAGTACTTC
TRBJ1-1,NA,TRBV11-2,NA,CASSPLPTQPNTEAFF,TGTGCCAGCAGCCCCCTCCCAACACAACCGAACACTGAAGCTTTCTTT
TRBJ1-2,TRBD1,TRBV5-6,NA,CASSYGAGGRYGYTF,TGTGCCAGCAGCTACGGCGCAGGGGGACGCTATGGCTACACCTTC
TRBJ1-2,TRBD1,TRBV5-1,NA,CASHEGASNYGYTF,TGCGCCAGCCATGAGGGGGCTTCTAACTATGGCTACACCTTC
TRBJ1-4,NA,TRBV7-6,NA,CASSLEVFDSEKLFF,TGTGCCAGCAGCCTAGAGGTTTTTGATAGTGAAAAACTGTTTTTT
TRBJ2-7,TRBD2,TRBV27,NA,CASSLYGPGGYYEQYF,TGTGCCAGCAGTTTATACGGCCCCGGGGGGTATTACGAGCAGTACTTC
TRBJ1-3,TRBD1,TRBV5-6,NA,CASSWDRGPGNTIYF,TGTGCCAGCAGCTGGGACAGGGGTCCTGGAAACACCATATATTTT
TRBJ1-2,NA,TRBV4-1,NA,CASSQEQTANYGYTF,TGCGCCAGCAGCCAAGAGCAGACAGCCAACTATGGCTACACCTTC
TRBJ2-7,TRBD2,TRBV11-2,once,CASSLGYGGNPYEQYF,TGTGCCAGCAGCTTAGGGTACGGGGGGAACCCCTACGAGCAGTACTTC
TRBJ2-4,NA,TRBV2,NA,CASMTVNIQYF,TGTGCCAGCATGACCGTAAACATTCAGTACTTC
TRBJ2-1,TRBD1,TRBV6-1,NA,CASSLGDREFSEQFF,TGTGCCAGCAGCCTTGGGGACAGGGAATTTAGTGAGCAGTTCTTC
TRBJ1-1,NA,TRBV19,NA,CASSVRGPSNTEAFF,TGTGCCAGTAGTGTTAGAGGACCGTCGAACACTGAAGCTTTCTTT
TRBJ1-6,TRBD1,TRBV6-1,NA,CASVRTGGNSPLHF,TGTGCCAGCGTCCGGACAGGGGGGAATTCACCCCTCCACTTT
TRBJ1-2,NA,TRBV4-3,NA,CASSQDERGAYGYTF,TGCGCCAGCAGCCAAGACGAAAGGGGAGCCTATGGCTACACCTTC
TRBJ1-2,TRBD1,TRBV4-3,NA,CASSQHGQGFVGYTF,TGCGCCAGCAGCCAACATGGACAGGGATTTGTTGGCTACACCTTC
TRBJ1-1,NA,TRBV20-1,few,CSASTDTEAFF,TGCAGTGCTAGCACGGACACTGAAGCTTTCTTT
TRBJ2-7,NA,TRBV7-8,NA,CASTPRGFAYEQYF,TGTGCCAGCACCCCAAGGGGGTTTGCCTACGAGCAGTACTTC
TRBJ2-1,NA,TRBV19,once,CASSAGSSYNEQFF,TGTGCCAGTAGCGCGGGAAGCTCCTACAATGAGCAGTTCTTC
TRBJ1-2,NA,TRBV13,NA,CASSLGPDLNYGYTF,TGTGCCAGCAGCCTAGGGCCGGACTTAAACTATGGCTACACCTTC
TRBJ1-3,NA,TRBV5-1,NA,CASSSGPRSDTIYF,TGCGCCAGCAGCTCCGGGCCGCGGTCGGACACCATATATTTT
TRBJ2-7,NA,TRBV7-8,NA,CASSPRSRSYEQYF,TGTGCCAGCAGCCCCAGGAGTCGATCCTACGAGCAGTACTTC
TRBJ1-4,NA,TRBV7-2,once,CASSFRPQASTNEKLFF,TGTGCCAGCAGCTTCAGACCACAGGCCTCAACTAATGAAAAACTGTTTTTT
TRBJ1-3,TRBD1,TRBV6-1,NA,CASRDRGWNTIYF,TGTGCCAGCAGGGACAGGGGATGGAACACCATATATTTT